This T cell receptor (beta chain) was sequenced for a study of cytomegalovirus exposure and HLA in healthy donors. Amplification used 60 Vbeta primers and 13 Jbeta primers. Measured with immunoSEQ multiplex PCR; TCRdb has only the in-frame clones, and not every one. The data contain around 240,000 clones, roughly 82% of them singletons. CDR1 is SNHLY and CDR2 is FYNNEI in the germline V gene. The CDR3 has 13 amino acids. V was trimmed by 7 bases and J by 1 base, leaving 10 bases between them. Source material: PBMCs. The V gene is TRBV2, the J gene TRBJ1-1, with D unclear. This clonotype originated in a woman aged 35 to 49 in good health and CMV-seropositive. Here the CDR3 reads CASIVQRNTEAFF. The DNA of the CDR3 is TGTGCCAGCATAGTACAGAGGAACACTGAAGCTTTCTTT.